These 9 T cell receptor beta chains share one sample of origin, sequenced in a study of cytomegalovirus exposure and HLA in healthy donors. Both 60 Vbeta primers and 13 Jbeta primers went into the PCR. The repertoire was sequenced with immunoSEQ multiplex PCR; TCRdb's copy has only in-frame clones and lacks some. The repertoire holds some 150,000 clones, with over 75% as singletons. What was sequenced was PBMCs. Receptors originate from a male donor in good health and CMV-seronegative.

The chain is built from TRBV5-1 and TRBJ2-1; a weak D match, TRBD2 (6 bases). Germline V lookup: CDR1 SGHRS, CDR2 YFSETQ. Trimming cost V 0 bases and J 1 base, with 8 bases left between them. The CDR3 is 15 residues long. The CDR3 sequence: CASSLAAGSYNEQFF. CDR3 nucleotides: TGCGCCAGCAGCTTGGCGGCGGGGTCCTACAATGAGCAGTTCTTC.

J is TRBJ1-2 and V is TRBV19; D not certain. CDR3 size: 14 residues. The ends were cut back, 7 bases at V and 3 bases at J, with 15 bases in the middle. Germline V gene lookup returns CDR1 LNHDA and CDR2 SQIVND (reference sequence). The CDR3 DNA follows: TGTGCCAGTACCCGCCGGGGTGATGACTATGGCTACACCTTC. Protein sequence: CASTRRGDDYGYTF.

The chain uses TRBV5-4 and TRBJ2-2; D is possibly TRBD2 (5 bases). V lost 4 bases and J lost 2, with 6 bases in between. The germline CDR1 and CDR2 sequences are SGHNT and YYREEE (reference sequence). There are 13 residues in the CDR3. DNA for the CDR3: TGTGCCAGCAGCCGGGGTAACACCGGGGAGCTGTTTTTT. Translation: CASSRGNTGELFF. Drawing the rest from reference TRBV5-4 and TRBJ2-2, the complete variable domain is ETGVTQSPTHLIKTRGQQVTLRCSSQSGHNTVSWYQQALGQGPQFIFQYYREEENGRGNFPPRFSGLQFPNYSSELNVNALELDDSALYLCASSRGNTGELFFGEGSRLTVL.

The V call is TRBV4-3, the J call TRBJ2-7; 8 bases map to TRBD1. Per germline, CDR1 LGHNA and CDR2 YSLEER. V shed 0 bases, J shed 2 bases, and the junction held 3 bases outside the gene matches. This CDR3 is built from 15 residues. CDR3 DNA sequence: TGCGCCAGCAGCCAAGATGGACAGGGAACCTACGAGCAGTACTTC. Translated: CASSQDGQGTYEQYF.

The J gene is TRBJ1-4, the V gene TRBV7-9, with 7 bases lining up with TRBD1. Germline V gene lookup returns CDR1 SEHNR and CDR2 FQNEAQ (reference sequence). V gave up 1 base and J gave up 7 bases; unmatched junction bases: 3. The CDR3 runs 14 residues. The CDR3, as DNA: TGTGCCAGCAGCTTAGTTCCAGGGGGTGAAAAACTGTTTTTT. Translated: CASSLVPGGEKLFF.

The chain combines TRBV19 with TRBJ1-5; 7 nucleotides line up with TRBD1. The CDR3 consists of 15 residues. Germline CDR1 reads LNHDA; CDR2 reads SQIVND (reference sequence). After removal of 3 bases from V and 6 bases from J, the junction contained 8 bases not matched to a gene. CDR3 in amino acids: CASSIIEGAGQPQHF. The CDR3 DNA is TGTGCCAGTAGTATTATAGAGGGGGCTGGTCAGCCCCAGCATTTT.

J is TRBJ1-3 and V is TRBV2; possibly TRBD1 for D (6 bases). V was pared by 6 bases and J by 4 bases, with 16 bases between. This CDR3 region has 15 residues. The germline V gene has CDR1 SNHLY and CDR2 FYNNEI. DNA for the CDR3: TGTGCCAGCAGGGAATCGGGGGGGCAAGGAAACACCATATATTTT. It codes for CASRESGGQGNTIYF.

This clone showed up just once. This chain connects TRBV5-5 to TRBJ1-2; 9 positions match TRBD1. The CDR3 consists of 17 residues. Germline trimming cut 5 bases from V and 5 bases from J; bases unmatched to any gene: 16. The germline V gene has CDR1 SGHKS and CDR2 YYEKEE (reference sequence). The CDR3 is CASSFVPTGGVNYGYTF. In nucleotides, the CDR3 is TGTGCCAGCAGTTTTGTCCCCACAGGGGGCGTCAATTATGGCTACACCTTC.

V usage is TRBV7-6 and J usage is TRBJ2-1, with 16 nucleotides matching TRBD2. The CDR3 is 16 residues long. J gave up 8 bases and V 5 bases, and 6 bases lay outside the gene matches. Germline V gene sequence: CDR1 SGHVS, CDR2 FNYEAQ. The CDR3 nucleotides are TGTGCCAGCAGCCTCGGGACTAGCGGGAGGGGCGATGAGCAGTTCTTC. This encodes CASSLGTSGRGDEQFF.